The 2 T cell receptor beta chains reported below all come from one sample, sequenced in a study of blood T cell repertoires in COVID-19 (dated by TCRdb to about 2020). Receptors were amplified or captured by the immunoSEQ multiplex PCR assay. The source is immuneACCESS, and TCRdb retained only in-frame sequences with V and J called. Part of the clones is not carried over; for the studies checked, unresolved V genes explain less than half of this, and the remainder is unexplained. This sample has about 140,000 clones in its table, and about 90% of those were observed once. About 11% of the sample is held by the ten biggest clonotypes. The material sequenced was peripheral blood. The source is an elderly woman with acute or convalescent COVID-19.

The chain combines TRBV7-2 with TRBJ1-3; TRBD1 matches at 8 bases. This CDR3 region has 18 residues. The germline CDR1 and CDR2 sequences are SGHTA and FQGNSA. With 5 bases clipped from V and 1 base from J, the junction kept 13 bases outside the gene matches. Here the CDR3 reads CASSRRPGQGGSGNTIYF. The CDR3 bases are TGTGCCAGCAGCCGCCGCCCCGGACAGGGAGGATCTGGAAACACCATATATTTT.

V gene TRBV7-9 combines with J gene TRBJ1-2, with D possibly being TRBD1 (5 bases). Germline V lookup: CDR1 SEHNR, CDR2 FQNEAQ (reference sequence). Trimming removed 1 base from V and 0 bases from J, with 12 bases in between. The CDR3 is 16 residues long. CDR3 region: CASSLDGTGANYGYTF. The CDR3 nucleotides are TGTGCCAGCAGCTTAGACGGGACGGGGGCTAACTATGGCTACACCTTC.